Only one count was recorded for the clone carrying this T cell receptor beta chain. The target antigen is unknown. This sample was taken from a study of T cell responses to AZD1222 COVID-19 vaccine. Study-level points and caveats: It was only 6 or 7 AZD1222 recipients who were seropositive at baseline. Donors were chiefly white British, with a greater number of females, and clonal diversity was perhaps underestimated.

Repertoires were generated with immunoSEQ multiplex PCR, while TCRdb's copy carries only in-frame clones and drops some. The sample holds about 89,000 clones, 90% to 95% seen once. Germline assignment: CDR1 LGHDT and CDR2 YNNKEL (reference sequence). Trimming left V 1 base short and J 6 bases short, with 21 bases between. The CDR3 totals 18 residues. The TCR comes from an adult in good health. The specimen comprised peripheral blood, sampled on day 0 of MenACWY control vaccination. The chain employs TRBV3-1 (or the pseudogene TRBV3-2) and TRBJ1-4, with TRBD1 as a possible D gene (5 bases). The CDR3 coding sequence is TGTGCCAGCAGCCAAGCCCTGGGACTGACGTTCAACTATGAAAAACTGTTTTTT. Translation gives CASSQALGLTFNYEKLFF.